These 22 T cell receptor beta chains came from one sample sequenced in a study of T-cell reconstitution after alpha-beta-depleted transplantation in children. Researchers prepared the TCRbeta library using unique molecular identifiers, the study reports. TCRdb called the PCR reads again in MiXCR, with one record for every CDR3 protein. The sample has fewer than 150,000 distinct CDR3 sequences, roughly 9% seen once. The sample consisted of PBMCs, mostly from graft donor cells, taken 180 days after TCRalphabeta/CD19-depleted stem cell transplant. The receptors stem from a girl under three years old who had a stem cell transplant for combined immunodeficiency, so the T cells may come from the graft donor.

V gene TRBV5-1 combines with J gene TRBJ2-3; D possibly matches TRBD1 or TRBD2 (5 bases each). Trimming cost V 3 bases and J 2 bases, with 10 bases left between them. CDR1 SGHRS and CDR2 YFSETQ come from the germline V gene. The CDR3 sequence is 14 residues long. Here the CDR3 DNA reads TGCGCCAGCAGCTGGGACGGAGCCACAGATACGCAGTATTTT. Its protein product is CASSWDGATDTQYF. Filled out from reference TRBV5-1 and TRBJ2-3, the complete variable domain reads KAGVTQTPRYLIKTRGQQVTLSCSPISGHRSVSWYQQTPGQGLQFLFEYFSETQRNKGNFPGRFSGRQFSNSRSEMNVSTLELGDSALYLCASSWDGATDTQYFGPGTRLTVL.

This sequence joins TRBV6-5 and TRBJ1-4; TRBD1 might be the D (5 bases). The V gene's germline CDR1 is MNHEY and CDR2 SVGAGI. This CDR3 is 15 amino acids long. Deletions cut 4 bases from V and 6 bases from J, with 15 bases between. The CDR3 region has the DNA TGTGCCAGCAGTTTTCAGGGACGGTGGCATGAAAAACTGTTTTTT. Its protein product is CASSFQGRWHEKLFF.

The V call is TRBV7-2, the J call TRBJ2-1; 14 nucleotides align to TRBD2. V shed 0 bases and J 2 bases; nucleotides not matched to a gene: 6. From germline, CDR1 is SGHTA and CDR2 FQGNSA. This CDR3 comprises 19 residues. The CDR3 protein is CASSLAKGLAGGPYNEQFF. CDR3 DNA sequence: TGTGCCAGCAGCTTAGCGAAAGGACTAGCGGGGGGTCCCTACAATGAGCAGTTCTTC.

This clonotype was picked up many times. The V gene is TRBV29-1, the J gene TRBJ2-7; the match to TRBD2 covers 7 bases. The CDR3 covers 13 residues. Germline assignment: CDR1 SQVTM and CDR2 ANQGSEA. V lost 4 bases to trimming and J lost 4 bases; unmatched junction nucleotides: 7. Here the CDR3 reads CSVARDYRYEQYF. The DNA of the CDR3 is TGCAGCGTTGCCCGGGACTATAGGTACGAGCAGTACTTC.

This clonotype was seen more than once but under ten times. This chain uses TRBV20-1 with TRBJ2-7, with a tentative D call TRBD2 (5 bases). The CDR3 is made up of 12 amino acids. Trimming left V 6 bases short and J 5 bases short, with 14 bases between. Looked up from germline, CDR1 is DFQATT and CDR2 is SNEGSKA (reference sequence). For the CDR3, the DNA is TGCAGTGCCCGGGGTGTGTCTGACGAGCAGTACTTC. Protein product: CSARGVSDEQYF.

This sequence joins TRBV7-9 and TRBJ2-7; D possibly corresponds to TRBD2 (6 bases). V gave up 7 bases and J gave up 0 bases, with 13 bases separating them. This CDR3 has 14 amino acids. Germline lookup yields CDR1 SEHNR and CDR2 FQNEAQ (reference sequence). The CDR3 here is CASIMLALSYEQYF. The DNA for the CDR3 is TGTGCCAGCATCATGCTAGCGCTCTCCTACGAGCAGTACTTC.

This sequence joins TRBV7-2 and TRBJ2-7, with D hard to call. Germline V gene lookup returns CDR1 SGHTA and CDR2 FQGNSA. V shed 2 bases and J shed 5 bases, with 13 bases lying between them. The CDR3 loop spans 14 amino acids. The CDR3 is CASSLLRSRDEQYF. The CDR3, as DNA: TGTGCCAGCAGCTTATTGCGTAGTCGGGACGAGCAGTACTTC.

This clonotype appeared a few times. The chain uses TRBV28 and TRBJ2-3, with a possible D match to TRBD2 (6 bases). This CDR3 has 14 residues. Trimming left V 5 bases short and J 4 bases short, with 13 bases between. CDR1 is MDHEN and CDR2 is SYDVKM in the germline V gene. CDR3: CASSQAGVADTQYF. CDR3 sequence (DNA): TGTGCCAGCAGTCAAGCGGGTGTTGCAGATACGCAGTATTTT. Drawing the rest from reference TRBV28 and TRBJ2-3, the complete variable domain is DVKVTQSSRYLVKRTGEKVFLECVQDMDHENMFWYRQDPGLGLRLIYFSYDVKMKEKGDIPEGYSVSREKKERFSLILESASTNQTSMYLCASSQAGVADTQYFGPGTRLTVL.

CDR3 DNA: TGTGCCAGCAGCCTCCACGGGACTAGCACAGATACGCAGTATTTT. Translated, it gives CASSLHGTSTDTQYF. The J gene is TRBJ2-3, the V gene TRBV7-2, with D possibly TRBD2 on 6 matching bases. Germline V lookup: CDR1 SGHTA, CDR2 FQGNSA. Between the trimmed V and J ends, which lost 5 bases and 0 bases, there was a span of 12 bases. This CDR3 has 15 amino acids.

The chain carries TRBV27 and TRBJ2-7; TRBD2 is a possible D gene (6 bases). The CDR3 has 14 amino acids. V lost 4 bases, J lost 3 bases, and 13 bases lay in between. Germline lookup yields CDR1 MNHEY and CDR2 SMNVEV (reference sequence). The CDR3 reads CASSSGGGIYEQYF. For the CDR3, the DNA is TGTGCCAGCAGTTCCGGGGGAGGCATCTACGAGCAGTACTTC.

The chain is built from TRBV9 and TRBJ2-1; either TRBD1 or TRBD2 may fit D (5 bases each). Trimming stripped 2 bases from V and 7 bases from J, with 13 bases between. Germline V gene lookup returns CDR1 SGDLS and CDR2 YYNGEE. This CDR3 has 14 residues. This chain's CDR3 is CASSVAWDRNEQFF. CDR3 DNA: TGTGCCAGCAGCGTTGCCTGGGACCGAAATGAGCAGTTCTTC.

This clonotype was found many times. This chain uses TRBV29-1 with TRBJ2-5, with TRBD2 matching 9 bases. The CDR3 spans 14 residues. With 6 bases clipped from V and 3 bases from J, the junction kept 8 bases outside the gene matches. CDR1 and CDR2 (germline): SQVTM, ANQGSEA. The CDR3 is CSVGRRLAEETQYF. The CDR3 DNA follows: TGCAGCGTGGGGAGAAGACTAGCGGAAGAGACCCAGTACTTC.

This clonotype appeared a few times. The rearrangement uses TRBV9 and TRBJ2-1, with D perhaps TRBD1 (6 bases). The CDR3 covers 14 residues. V was trimmed by 2 bases and J by 7 bases, leaving 13 bases between them. Germline CDR1 and CDR2: SGDLS and YYNGEE. The CDR3 here is CASSVTGIGNEQFF. Here the CDR3 DNA reads TGTGCCAGCAGCGTTACAGGGATCGGGAATGAGCAGTTCTTC.

J is TRBJ2-5 and V is TRBV6-5; no definite D call. Trimming removed 7 bases at V and 5 bases at J, with 14 bases between. There are 13 residues in the CDR3. Germline V lookup: CDR1 MNHEY, CDR2 SVGAGI. The chain's CDR3 is CASTRGAEETQYF. The CDR3 DNA follows: TGTGCCAGCACCCGAGGAGCAGAGGAGACCCAGTACTTC.

In this sample, this clonotype turned up a few times. The chain recombines TRBV3-1 with TRBJ1-1; no firm D call. CDR1 and CDR2 (germline): LGHDT, YNNKEL (reference sequence). V lost 4 bases to trimming and J lost 4 bases, with 10 bases between them. The CDR3 is made up of 13 amino acids. CDR3 in DNA: TGTGCCAGCAGCCCCGAGTTCGGCACTGAAGCTTTCTTT. It yields the protein CASSPEFGTEAFF. The whole variable domain, remainder taken from reference TRBV3-1 and TRBJ1-1, is DTAVSQTPKYLVTQMGNDKSIKCEQNLGHDTMYWYKQDSKKFLKIMFSYNNKELIINETVPNRFSPKSPDKAHLNLHINSLELGDSAVYFCASSPEFGTEAFFGQGTRLTVV.

The sample holds many counts of this clonotype. The chain combines TRBV5-1 with TRBJ2-5; tentatively, D is TRBD2 (6 bases). Trimming removed 2 bases at V and 4 bases at J, with 18 bases between. The CDR3 has 16 residues. Germline values: CDR1 SGHRS, CDR2 YFSETQ. The chain's CDR3 is CASSFLTSPIRETQYF. In DNA, the CDR3 is TGCGCCAGCAGCTTTCTTACTAGCCCCATCAGAGAGACCCAGTACTTC.

V usage is TRBV15 and J usage is TRBJ2-3, with D uncertain. V was clipped by 4 bases and J by 4 bases, with 6 bases between them. The CDR3 is 12 amino acids. From germline, CDR1 is LNHNV and CDR2 YYDKDF (reference sequence). The CDR3 is CATSTEADTQYF. CDR3 nucleotide sequence: TGTGCCACCAGCACCGAGGCAGATACGCAGTATTTT.

The rearrangement uses TRBV4-3 and TRBJ1-1, with TRBD1 as a possible D gene (6 bases). The CDR3 covers 19 residues. The V gene lost 0 bases and the J gene lost 5 bases, with 25 bases spanning the gap. Germline CDR1 and CDR2: LGHNA and YSLEER. The CDR3 nucleotides read TGCGCCAGCAGCCAAGAAGGAGAACAGGGTGGGCTTTCGTCGACTGAAGCTTTCTTT. It codes for CASSQEGEQGGLSSTEAFF.

The chain carries TRBV12-3 or TRBV12-4 and TRBJ2-3; perhaps TRBD1 as D (5 bases). The CDR3 is 15 amino acids. Trimming took 5 bases from V and 2 from J, leaving 14 bases between them. This chain's CDR3 is CASSPPRALTDTQYF. The DNA for the CDR3 is TGTGCCAGCAGTCCCCCCAGGGCCCTCACAGATACGCAGTATTTT.

The table lists this clonotype with a few counts. The chain employs TRBV10-3 and TRBJ2-7; D assignment may be TRBD1 or TRBD2 (5 bases each). Germline lookup yields CDR1 ENHRY and CDR2 SYGVKD. V was shortened by 11 bases and J by 5 bases, with 22 bases between the two germline ends. The CDR3 sequence is 14 residues long. In DNA form, the CDR3 reads TGTGCCCTAAGATCCGGGGCAAAGGGCGACGAGCAGTACTTC. As protein: CALRSGAKGDEQYF.

This sequence joins TRBV7-2 and TRBJ1-4, with D perhaps matching TRBD1 (5 bases). The CDR3 runs to 13 residues. The V and J ends lost 6 bases and 13 bases respectively, with 18 bases between them. Germline V gene data show CDR1 as SGHTA and CDR2 as FQGNSA. CDR3 bases: TGTGCCAGCAGATTCCGATGGGGGTCGGGACTGTTTTTT. It yields the protein CASRFRWGSGLFF.

This clonotype turned up a few times. The V gene is TRBV6-2 or TRBV6-3, the J gene TRBJ1-2; D call uncertain. Trimming removed 5 bases from V and 4 bases from J, with 14 bases in between. The V gene's germline CDR1 is MNHEY and CDR2 SVGEGT. CDR3 size: 14 residues. This CDR3 reads CASSTLISGYGYTF. The CDR3 DNA sequence: TGTGCCAGCAGTACCCTAATATCGGGCTATGGCTACACCTTC.